These 5 T cell receptor beta chains share one sample of origin, sequenced in a study of Graves' ophthalmopathy and Graves' hyperthyroidism (dated by TCRdb to between 2017 and 2018). Sequencer: Illumina HiSeq 2000. TCR beta CDR3 regions were amplified from RNA transcripts for repertoire sequencing. A first-round RT-PCR used HTBI primers with the Qiagen OneStep RT-PCR kit, followed by a second-round multiplex PCR, size selection and purification. TCRdb passed the public sequencing reads through fastp at Q25 and MiXCR, retaining productive beta sequences. Each CDR3 protein gets just one entry, which takes the most common genes and DNA from the rows behind it. In all, the sample holds approximately 210,000 distinct CDR3 sequences, and 29% of those were seen once. The ten largest clones add up to about 9.1% of the sample. Source material: peripheral blood. All receptors derive from a man aged 50-60 years with Graves' ophthalmopathy. Donor details come from another sample of the same person, matched by shared clones.

This clonotype appeared many times. CDR3 region: CSVEVLGQETQYF. CDR3 bases: TGCAGCGTTGAAGTACTAGGGCAAGAGACCCAGTACTTC. The chain is built from TRBV29-1 and TRBJ2-5, with D possibly matching TRBD2 (5 bases). CDR1 and CDR2 (germline): SQVTM, ANQGSEA. CDR3 length: 13 residues. V was trimmed by 1 base and J by 2 bases, leaving 8 bases between them.

The chain joins TRBV6-2 or TRBV6-3 to TRBJ2-5; 13 bases fit TRBD2. The CDR3 sequence is 17 residues long. From germline, CDR1 is MNHEY and CDR2 SVGEGT. V trimming: 2 bases; J trimming: 4 bases; junction bases outside the gene matches: 7. The DNA for the CDR3 is TGTGCCAGCAGTTACCCTGGACTAGCGGGAGAGCGAGAGACCCAGTACTTC. Translation gives CASSYPGLAGERETQYF.

The chain employs TRBV28 and TRBJ2-7; D is ambiguous. V lost 3 bases, J lost 2 bases, and 8 bases lay in between. CDR1 MDHEN and CDR2 SYDVKM come from the germline V gene. The CDR3 has 13 amino acids. CDR3 in amino acids: CASSFLRPYEQYF. The CDR3 coding sequence is TGTGCCAGCAGTTTTCTCAGGCCCTACGAGCAGTACTTC.

In its sample, this clonotype was seen many times. The V and J genes are TRBV5-5 and TRBJ2-2; 8 positions match TRBD1. In germline, CDR1 is SGHKS, CDR2 YYEKEE (reference sequence). The CDR3 consists of 16 residues. With V trimmed by 0 bases and J by 3 bases, 4 bases remained unmatched. CDR3 sequence (DNA): TGTGCCAGCAGCTTGGTGGACAGGGTTCACACCGGGGAGCTGTTTTTT. Protein: CASSLVDRVHTGELFF.

This clonotype occurred many times. The V call is TRBV20-1, the J call TRBJ1-1; D not resolved. Germline V lookup: CDR1 DFQATT, CDR2 SNEGSKA (reference sequence). This CDR3 spans 13 amino acids. V lost 2 bases to trimming and J lost 2 bases, with 9 bases between them. Here the CDR3 DNA reads TGCAGTGCTAGAATGGTTACAAACACTGAAGCTTTCTTT. Residues: CSARMVTNTEAFF.